This is a list of T cell receptor beta chains from one sample in a study of OX40 agonist ivuxolimab in advanced cancers. Clones were sequenced by immunoSEQ multiplex PCR, and TCRdb holds only the in-frame ones, with some missing. The sample shows about 74,000 clones, approximately 79% of them seen only once. The material sequenced was CD4+ or CD8+ T cells sorted from blood, taken in a trial of the OX40 agonist ivuxolimab. The receptors here all came from an adult with an advanced solid tumor such as melanoma, head and neck, liver or kidney cancer. CDR3s include the opening cysteine and the closing phenylalanine or tryptophan. A D gene is named only where the DNA matches it firmly. Clone size appears in some rows only: once, few, many, or a class for an expanded clone.

clone_size,v_call,d_call,j_call,cdr3_length,cdr3_nt,cdr3_aa
NA,TRBV5-4,TRBD1,TRBJ1-6,15,TGTGCCAGCAGCGAGACAGGGGTGGTGGGATCACCCCTCCACTTT,CASSETGVVGSPLHF
NA,TRBV6-4,TRBD2,TRBJ2-1,15,TGTGCCAGCAAAACTAGCGGGGGAGAAATCGGTGAGCAGTTCTTC,CASKTSGGEIGEQFF
NA,TRBV7-3,NA,TRBJ1-5,15,TGTGCCAGCAGCTTAAAAGGGGGGAAGGTCCAGCCCCAGCATTTT,CASSLKGGKVQPQHF
NA,TRBV28,NA,TRBJ1-5,15,TGTGCCAGCAGTTTAATACAGGTCGACAATCAGCCCCAGCATTTT,CASSLIQVDNQPQHF
few,TRBV2,NA,TRBJ1-2,15,TGTGCCAGCAGTGATAGGGACATCGCTAACTATGGCTACACCTTC,CASSDRDIANYGYTF
NA,TRBV21-1,NA,TRBJ2-5,16,TGTGCCAGCAGCAAAGAGATTTCAGGGACCGAAGAGACCCAGTACTTC,CASSKEISGTEETQYF
NA,TRBV10-3,NA,TRBJ1-5,14,TGTGCCATCAGTGAGGCAGGGGATAATCAGCCCCAGCATTTT,CAISEAGDNQPQHF
NA,TRBV2,NA,TRBJ1-1,14,TGTGCCAGCAGTGTAAGGGATCTGAACACTGAAGCTTTCTTT,CASSVRDLNTEAFF
NA,TRBV5-4,TRBD1,TRBJ1-2,14,TGTGCCAGCAGCCGAGAACAGGGGCGGGATGGCTACACCTTC,CASSREQGRDGYTF
NA,TRBV2,NA,TRBJ2-7,12,TGTGCCAGCAGTGGAAGCGGACAGAACGAGTACTTC,CASSGSGQNEYF
NA,TRBV7-2,TRBD2,TRBJ2-3,15,TGTGCCAGCAGCCCGAGGACTAGTCCGACAGATACGCAGTATTTT,CASSPRTSPTDTQYF
NA,TRBV27,NA,TRBJ1-4,17,TGTGCCAGCAGCCGAGGTCGGGGGATGGTAACTAATGAAAAACTGTTTTTT,CASSRGRGMVTNEKLFF
NA,TRBV28,TRBD1,TRBJ1-2,19,TGTGCCAGCAGTTTATATTCTTTGGGTTCTGGGGGACAGGAGAATGGCTACACCTTC,CASSLYSLGSGGQENGYTF
NA,TRBV23-1,TRBD1,TRBJ2-7,16,TGCGCCAGCAGTCTCCAACCGGGACAGGGGTCCTACGAGCAGTACTTC,CASSLQPGQGSYEQYF
NA,TRBV30,NA,TRBJ1-4,13,TGTGCCTGGAGCGGGGGGGCTAATGAAAAACTGTTTTTT,CAWSGGANEKLFF
NA,TRBV19,TRBD2,TRBJ2-1,14,TGTGCCAGTAGTGGCGGGGGATTAGACAATGAGCAGTTCTTC,CASSGGGLDNEQFF
NA,TRBV9,TRBD1,TRBJ2-7,15,TGTGCCAGTTCTCAGGGACAGGGATCCTACTACGAGCAGTACTTC,CASSQGQGSYYEQYF
once,TRBV28,TRBD2,TRBJ2-2,13,TGTGCCAGCAGTCGGGAGGCTCGCGGGGAGCTGTTTTTT,CASSREARGELFF
NA,TRBV30,NA,TRBJ1-1,15,TGTGCCTGGAGCGGAGGGCAGGGAAGGTACACTGAAGCTTTCTTT,CAWSGGQGRYTEAFF
NA,TRBV7-9,NA,TRBJ1-2,11,TGTGCCAGCAGCCACGCCGGCGGCTACACCTTC,CASSHAGGYTF
NA,TRBV5-1,NA,TRBJ2-6,17,TGCGCCAGCTCTGCCGGACAGCCCCGCTCTGGGGCCAACGTCCTGACTTTC,CASSAGQPRSGANVLTF
NA,TRBV18,NA,TRBJ1-6,13,TGTGCCAGCTCGAACAGCGATAATTCACCCCTCCACTTT,CASSNSDNSPLHF
NA,TRBV7-9,TRBD2,TRBJ2-7,18,TGTGCCAGCAGCTCTCGACTAGCGGGACGGTCCAGTGTGCGGGAGCAGTACTTC,CASSSRLAGRSSVREQYF
NA,TRBV18,TRBD1,TRBJ2-2,14,TGTGCCAGCTCACCGACAGGGGGCACCGGGGAGCTGTTTTTT,CASSPTGGTGELFF
NA,TRBV30,NA,TRBJ2-7,14,TGTGCCTGGAGCGCCCTACGAGGTCCCTACGAGCAGTACTTC,CAWSALRGPYEQYF
NA,TRBV6-5,NA,TRBJ2-5,14,TGTGCCAGCAGTTCTTATCCCCCTAAAGAGACCCAGTACTTC,CASSSYPPKETQYF
NA,TRBV11-3,TRBD2,TRBJ2-3,15,TGTGCCAGCAGCCGCGGACTAGCGGGTACAGATACGCAGTATTTT,CASSRGLAGTDTQYF
NA,TRBV27,TRBD1,TRBJ1-1,14,TGTGCCAGCAGTTTGACAGGGAGAGGCACTGAAGCTTTCTTT,CASSLTGRGTEAFF
few,TRBV12-2,NA,TRBJ2-1,14,TGTGCAAGTCGCTTAAGGTTTAAGGGCAATGAGCAGTTCTTC,CASRLRFKGNEQFF
NA,TRBV6-6,TRBD1,TRBJ2-3,14,TGTGCCAGCAAAACAGGGGGCGCCACAGATACGCAGTATTTT,CASKTGGATDTQYF
once,TRBV5-1,NA,TRBJ1-1,16,TGCGCCAGCAGCTTGGTGGCAGTTGGGATGAACACTGAAGCTTTCTTT,CASSLVAVGMNTEAFF
NA,TRBV4-3,NA,TRBJ2-1,13,TGCGCCAGCAGCTCTTATGCGGGAAATGAGCAGTTCTTC,CASSSYAGNEQFF
NA,TRBV18,NA,TRBJ2-2,14,TGTGCCAGCTCACCACCTATATTTACCGGGGAGCTGTTTTTT,CASSPPIFTGELFF
NA,TRBV7-3,TRBD1,TRBJ2-4,14,TGTGCCAGCAGCTTCGGGACAGGGAAAAACATTCAGTACTTC,CASSFGTGKNIQYF
NA,TRBV7-6,NA,TRBJ2-3,15,TGTGCCAGCAGCTTAGCGGGGGCGAGCACAGATACGCAGTATTTT,CASSLAGASTDTQYF
NA,TRBV4-1,NA,TRBJ2-2,12,TGCGCCAGCAACCAGGGGACCGGGGAGCTGTTTTTT,CASNQGTGELFF
NA,TRBV19,TRBD1,TRBJ1-1,14,TGTGCCAGTAGTAAGGGACAGTTGAAGACTGAAGCTTTCTTT,CASSKGQLKTEAFF
NA,TRBV28,NA,TRBJ2-1,11,TGTGCCAGCAGTTTGGGGGCTGAGCAGTTCTTC,CASSLGAEQFF
NA,TRBV7-8,TRBD1,TRBJ2-1,15,TGTGCCAGCAGCTCCGACAGGGGGTCCTACAATGAGCAGTTCTTC,CASSSDRGSYNEQFF
NA,TRBV6-1,NA,TRBJ1-5,14,TGTGCCAGTAGCTCGGGCTATAGCAATCAGCCCCAGCATTTT,CASSSGYSNQPQHF
NA,TRBV2,TRBD1,TRBJ1-2,13,TGTGCCAGCAGTCCGGGACAGTATATTCGCTACACCTTC,CASSPGQYIRYTF
NA,TRBV28,NA,TRBJ2-6,12,TGTGCCAGCCACAGTGGGGCCAACGTCCTGACTTTC,CASHSGANVLTF
NA,TRBV28,TRBD2,TRBJ2-7,19,TGTGCCAGCAGTTCATTATATCGGGACATCGAGCGGGAGCCGGACGAGCAGTACTTC,CASSSLYRDIEREPDEQYF
NA,TRBV30,NA,TRBJ1-6,14,TGTGCCTGGAGCGCCGGGGGCAGGAGGTCACCCCTCCACTTT,CAWSAGGRRSPLHF